This T cell receptor beta chain is from a study of blood T cell repertoires in COVID-19. Study overall: COVID-19 samples from acute and convalescent phases originated in the United States, Italy and Spain. PBMCs, B-cell-depleted T cells, or T cells provided the cDNA or gDNA that made up the material.

This CDR3 comprises 12 residues. Germline V gene lookup returns CDR1 SGDLS and CDR2 YYNGEE. Trimming stripped 3 bases from V and 4 bases from J, with 7 bases between. Clones were sequenced by immunoSEQ multiplex PCR, and TCRdb holds only the in-frame ones, with some missing. The table includes about 170,000 clones, about 89% detected once. This clone was counted once. Sequencing input: peripheral blood. The sequence was obtained from a man in his sixties or seventies with acute or convalescent COVID-19. The rearrangement uses TRBV9 and TRBJ1-1; D not certain. The CDR3 here is CASSAVGTEAFF. DNA for the CDR3: TGTGCCAGCAGCGCCGTCGGCACTGAAGCTTTCTTT.